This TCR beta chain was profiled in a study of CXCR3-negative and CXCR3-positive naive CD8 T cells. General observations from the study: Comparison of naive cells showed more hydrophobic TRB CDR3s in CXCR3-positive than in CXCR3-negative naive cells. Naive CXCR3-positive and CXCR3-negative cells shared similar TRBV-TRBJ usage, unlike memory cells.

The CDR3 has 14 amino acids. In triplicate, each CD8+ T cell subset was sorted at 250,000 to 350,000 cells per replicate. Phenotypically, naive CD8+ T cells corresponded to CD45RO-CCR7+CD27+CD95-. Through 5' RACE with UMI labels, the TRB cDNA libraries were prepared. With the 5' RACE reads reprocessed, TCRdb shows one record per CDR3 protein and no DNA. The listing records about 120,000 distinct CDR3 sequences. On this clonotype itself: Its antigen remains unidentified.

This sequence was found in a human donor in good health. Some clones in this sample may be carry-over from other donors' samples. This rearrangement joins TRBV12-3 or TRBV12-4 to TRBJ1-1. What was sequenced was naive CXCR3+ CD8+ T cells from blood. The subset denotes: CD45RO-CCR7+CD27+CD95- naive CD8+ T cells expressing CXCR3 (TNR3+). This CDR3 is CASSLRFSDTEAFF.